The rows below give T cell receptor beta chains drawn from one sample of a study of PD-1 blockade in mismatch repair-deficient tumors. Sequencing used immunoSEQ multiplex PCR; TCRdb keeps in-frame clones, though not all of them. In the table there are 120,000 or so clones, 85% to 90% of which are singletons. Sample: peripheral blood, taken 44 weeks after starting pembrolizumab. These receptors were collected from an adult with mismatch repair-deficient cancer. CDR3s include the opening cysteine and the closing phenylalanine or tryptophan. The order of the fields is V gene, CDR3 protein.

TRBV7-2,CASSSDLFQDTEAFF
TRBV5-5,CASSLVSASGANVLTF
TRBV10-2,CASSDHGNPGGDTGELFF
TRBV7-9,CASSSGLAGAVSRELFF
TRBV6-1,CASSDWGIGYF
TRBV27,CASSLSTGGNQPQHF
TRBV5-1,CASSLLGNLRVQYF
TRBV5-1,CASSPQDGAAYEQYF
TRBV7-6,CASSLGTGPIRGEKLFF
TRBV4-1,CASSQRDSSNQPQHF
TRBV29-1,CSSDRGNEQFF
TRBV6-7,CASSYPDYIQYF
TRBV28,CASSPFRLRTSGRAAYEQYF
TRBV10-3,CAISESAGLGYNEQFF
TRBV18,CASSPFGGRQETQYF
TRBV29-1,CSVEGGRGTDTQYF
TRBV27,CASSSKEAADTEAFF
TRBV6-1,CASSGLAGGTDTQYF
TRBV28,CASSLRGKQYF
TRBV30,CAWSKGRLAGSYEQYF
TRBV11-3,CASSLDPRGRVTDTQYF
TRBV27,CASSRQTNTEAFF
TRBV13,CASSKLGGEQYF
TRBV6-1,CASGTSYEQYF
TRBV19,CASSAGLGYEQYF
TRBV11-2,CASSQGLSGSYEQFF
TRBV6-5,CASSYSILLAGYEQFF
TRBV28,CASSEPGAYEQYF
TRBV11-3,CASRSEETGELFF
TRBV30,CAWSLDTGEQYF
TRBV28,CASSLNPGLEAFF
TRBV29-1,CSVVSVTKNIQYF
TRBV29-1,CSVEGRTSGSSYEQYF
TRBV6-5,CASSYTEGDEQYF
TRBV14,CASSPVSANTGELFF
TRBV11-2,CASSLDMFSGSSIEQYF
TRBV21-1,CASTQGLFGEKLFF
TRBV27,CASSSQTGSSSDTQYF
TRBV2,CAIHPDSKNIQYF
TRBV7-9,CASSLGQSNQPQHF
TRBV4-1,CASSHGGRVGRFSEKLFF
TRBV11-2,CASSLWPGGTDTQYF
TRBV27,CASSLGGSYTF
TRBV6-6,CAISDPVREYEQYF
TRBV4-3,CASSQVGASGIRNEQFF
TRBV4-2,CATSLAGTNTGELFF
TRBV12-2,CASRLALGLAGGSSYEQYF
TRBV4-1,CASSQGLRFTSNQPQHF
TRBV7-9,CASSLESGRGNYEQYF
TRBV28,CASSLTGRYGYTF
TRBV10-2,CASSRGQAYEQYF
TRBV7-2,CASKPTGTWTYEQYF